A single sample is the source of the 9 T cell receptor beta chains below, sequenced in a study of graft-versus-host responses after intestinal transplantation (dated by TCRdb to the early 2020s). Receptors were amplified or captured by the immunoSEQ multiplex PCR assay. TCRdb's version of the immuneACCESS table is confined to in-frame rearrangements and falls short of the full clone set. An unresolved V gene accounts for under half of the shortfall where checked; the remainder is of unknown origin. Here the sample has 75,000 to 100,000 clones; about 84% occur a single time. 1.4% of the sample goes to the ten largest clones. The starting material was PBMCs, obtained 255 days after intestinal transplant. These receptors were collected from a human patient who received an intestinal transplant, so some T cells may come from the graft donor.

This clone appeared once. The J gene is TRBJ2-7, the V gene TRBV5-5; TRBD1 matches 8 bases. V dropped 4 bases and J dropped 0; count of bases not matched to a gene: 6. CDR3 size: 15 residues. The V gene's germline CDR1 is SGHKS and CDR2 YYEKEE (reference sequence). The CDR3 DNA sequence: TGTGCCAGCAGCCAAGGACAGGGCCGCTCCTACGAGCAGTACGTC. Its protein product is CASSQGQGRSYEQYV.

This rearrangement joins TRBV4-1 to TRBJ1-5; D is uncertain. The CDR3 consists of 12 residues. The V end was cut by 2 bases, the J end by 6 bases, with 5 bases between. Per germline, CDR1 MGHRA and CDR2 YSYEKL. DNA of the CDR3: TGCGCCAGCAGCCAACCGGGTCAGCCCCAGCATTTT. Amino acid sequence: CASSQPGQPQHF.

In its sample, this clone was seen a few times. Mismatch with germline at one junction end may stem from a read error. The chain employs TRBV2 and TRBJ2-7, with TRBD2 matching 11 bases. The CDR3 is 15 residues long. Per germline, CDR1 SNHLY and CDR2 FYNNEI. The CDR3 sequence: CASKGTSGGSSEQYF. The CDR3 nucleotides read TGTGCCAGCAAAGGGACTAGCGGAGGCTCCTCCGAGCAGTACTTC.

The CDR3 DNA is TGTGCCAGTCTACAGGGGGAAGGGAGTGGCTACACCTTC. Amino acid sequence: CASLQGEGSGYTF. The chain is built from TRBV6-1 and TRBJ1-2; 8 bases are shared with TRBD1. This CDR3 has 13 amino acids. Losses at the gene ends were 9 bases for V and 7 bases for J; bases not matched to a gene: 10. Germline-derived CDR1 and CDR2 are MNHNS and SASEGT.

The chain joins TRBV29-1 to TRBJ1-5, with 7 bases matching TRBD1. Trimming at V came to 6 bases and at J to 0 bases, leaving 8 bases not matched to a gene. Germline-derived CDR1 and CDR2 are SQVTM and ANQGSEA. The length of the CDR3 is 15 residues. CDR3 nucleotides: TGCAGCGTGGCACAGGGGCTCGGTAGCAATCAGCCCCAGCATTTT. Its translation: CSVAQGLGSNQPQHF. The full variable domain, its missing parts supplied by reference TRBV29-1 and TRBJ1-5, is SAVISQKPSRDICQRGTSLTIQCQVDSQVTMMFWYRQQPGQSLTLIATANQGSEATYESGFVIDKFPISRPNLTFSTLTVSNMSPEDSSIYLCSVAQGLGSNQPQHFGDGTRLSIL.

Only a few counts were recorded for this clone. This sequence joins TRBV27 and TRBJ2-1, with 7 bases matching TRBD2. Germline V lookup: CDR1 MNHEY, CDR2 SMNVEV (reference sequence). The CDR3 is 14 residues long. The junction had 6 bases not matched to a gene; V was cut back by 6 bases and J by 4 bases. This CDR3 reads CASSHYGGYNEQFF. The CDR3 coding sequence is TGTGCCAGCAGCCACTACGGGGGGTACAATGAGCAGTTCTTC.

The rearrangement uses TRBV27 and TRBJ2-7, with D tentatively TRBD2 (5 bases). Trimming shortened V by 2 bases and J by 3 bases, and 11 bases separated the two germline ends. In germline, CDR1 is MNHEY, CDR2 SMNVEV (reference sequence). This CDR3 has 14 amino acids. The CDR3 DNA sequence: TGTGCCAGCAGTTTAGGCGGGTCCGGCTACGAGCAGTACTTC. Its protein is CASSLGGSGYEQYF.

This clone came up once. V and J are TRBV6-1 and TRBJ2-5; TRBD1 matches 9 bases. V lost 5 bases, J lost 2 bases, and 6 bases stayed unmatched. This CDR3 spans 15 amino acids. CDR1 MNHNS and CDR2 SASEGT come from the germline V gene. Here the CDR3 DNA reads TGTGCCAGCAGTATACGGGACAGGGAGCAAGAGACCCAGTACTTC. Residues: CASSIRDREQETQYF.

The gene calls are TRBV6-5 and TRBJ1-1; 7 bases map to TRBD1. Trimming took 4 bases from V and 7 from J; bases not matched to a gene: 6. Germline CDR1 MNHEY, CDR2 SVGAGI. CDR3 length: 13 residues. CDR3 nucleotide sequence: TGTGCCAGCAGTTCCACAGGGGAGAATGAAGCTTTCTTT. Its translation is CASSSTGENEAFF.